This entry is about one T cell receptor beta chain. This sample is part of a study of blood T cell repertoires in COVID-19. The table came from immunoSEQ multiplex PCR; TCRdb's copy has only in-frame clones and leaves some out. The sample contains about 260,000 clones, around 86% of which appear only once. Per the germline V gene, CDR1 is GTSNPN and CDR2 is SVGIG (reference sequence). The CDR3 is 12 amino acids. Trimming stripped 1 base from V and 0 bases from J, with 3 bases between. The receptor comes from a human donor in a cohort sampled during active COVID-19. Sequencing was performed on peripheral blood. This chain links TRBV30 with TRBJ1-1; D gene unclear. DNA of the CDR3: TGTGCCTGGAGTGCTTTGAACACTGAAGCTTTCTTT. Amino acid sequence: CAWSALNTEAFF.